This note documents a single T cell receptor beta chain sequence. Its specificity is not known. The data are from a study of shared clonotypes between healthy human individuals. General study points: Though the depth was large, rarefaction showed that sorted-subset sequencing was incomplete. Only blood underwent sampling, and tissue repertoires likely differ. Generally, naive subsets came out with larger estimated richness than memory subsets.

Sequencing was performed with immunoSEQ multiplex PCR; in TCRdb, only in-frame clones are kept and a portion is missing. The sample has about 980,000 clones; about three quarters are singletons. The V segment lost 4 bases and the J segment 7 bases; nucleotides outside the gene matches: 4. This CDR3 spans 14 amino acids. CDR1 is SGHDT and CDR2 is YYEEEE in the germline V gene. Sequencing was performed on memory CD4+ T cells sorted from blood. Subset in this sample: CD45RA-negative fraction. This rearrangement joins TRBV5-6 to TRBJ1-6; 8 bases are shared with TRBD1. This TCR derives from a man aged 18 to 29 in good health. The CDR3 protein is CASSPWDRNSPLHF. The CDR3 region has the DNA TGTGCCAGCAGCCCTTGGGACAGGAATTCACCCCTCCACTTT.